A selection of T cell receptor beta chains follows, all from one sample in a study of blood T cell repertoires in COVID-19. Clones were sequenced by immunoSEQ multiplex PCR, and TCRdb holds only the in-frame ones, with some missing. The profile shows 40,000 to 60,000 clones, roughly 86% of them singletons. What was sequenced was peripheral blood. These receptors were taken from a man older than 75 with active COVID-19. The CDR3 runs from the conserved cysteine through the conserved F or W. Fields, in order: clone size, V gene, CDR3 protein. Where a row states a size, it is once, few, many or the class of an expanded clone; other rows omit it.

clone_size: .
v_call: TRBV27
cdr3_aa: CASSLYSDLYEQYF

clone_size: .
v_call: TRBV7-2
cdr3_aa: CASSLAAGLAGFSFREQFF

clone_size: .
v_call: TRBV4-3
cdr3_aa: CASSQDLTSGSYEQYF

clone_size: .
v_call: TRBV5-1
cdr3_aa: CASSPGTGIWGYTF

clone_size: .
v_call: TRBV18
cdr3_aa: CASSPGPKNIQYF

clone_size: .
v_call: TRBV6-6
cdr3_aa: CASSYEGLEQYF

clone_size: .
v_call: TRBV4-3
cdr3_aa: CASSQTDSGEQFF

clone_size: once
v_call: TRBV7-2
cdr3_aa: CASSLAWDSIYGELFF

clone_size: .
v_call: TRBV19
cdr3_aa: CASSPVGMEETQYF

clone_size: .
v_call: TRBV14
cdr3_aa: CASSRSSGSYEQYF

clone_size: .
v_call: TRBV18
cdr3_aa: CASSPLGLQETQYF

clone_size: .
v_call: TRBV5-1
cdr3_aa: CASSHDRPINEKLFF

clone_size: .
v_call: TRBV6-6
cdr3_aa: CASSYSPANYGYTF

clone_size: .
v_call: TRBV27
cdr3_aa: CASTTPGLAEYNEQFF

clone_size: .
v_call: TRBV6-5
cdr3_aa: CASRPGPLEGYTF

clone_size: .
v_call: TRBV5-5
cdr3_aa: CASSLAQDSYGYTF

clone_size: .
v_call: TRBV5-6
cdr3_aa: CASSGGGTSYYNEQFF

clone_size: .
v_call: TRBV30
cdr3_aa: CAWSGGTIITGELFF

clone_size: .
v_call: TRBV19
cdr3_aa: CASSIDTAGSYNSPLHF

clone_size: .
v_call: TRBV10-2
cdr3_aa: CASSELTEAFF

clone_size: .
v_call: TRBV3-1/TRBV3-2
cdr3_aa: CASSQGLAGQETQYF

clone_size: .
v_call: TRBV7-8
cdr3_aa: CASSLARVVSSYEQYF

clone_size: .
v_call: TRBV18
cdr3_aa: CASSPGTGQGKDYGYTF

clone_size: .
v_call: TRBV27
cdr3_aa: CASRNTSGRVPYEQYF

clone_size: .
v_call: TRBV23-1
cdr3_aa: CARKRGTHNEQFF

clone_size: .
v_call: TRBV2
cdr3_aa: CASSMNPPRETQYF

clone_size: .
v_call: TRBV28
cdr3_aa: CASSSILLAGPTSYNEQFF

clone_size: .
v_call: TRBV4-1
cdr3_aa: CASSQQSGTTKNIQYF

clone_size: .
v_call: TRBV3-1/TRBV3-2
cdr3_aa: CASSPPAYNEQFF

clone_size: .
v_call: TRBV9
cdr3_aa: CASSVENARSYNEQFF

clone_size: few
v_call: TRBV12-3/TRBV12-4
cdr3_aa: CASSFGQGAEAFF

clone_size: .
v_call: TRBV24-1
cdr3_aa: CATSDSGGGTPLETQYF

clone_size: .
v_call: TRBV11-2
cdr3_aa: CASSSLRGTYEQYF

clone_size: .
v_call: TRBV4-1
cdr3_aa: CASSQAQATATNEKLFF

clone_size: .
v_call: TRBV7-3
cdr3_aa: CASSLSGSSYNEQFF

clone_size: .
v_call: TRBV19
cdr3_aa: CASSSRPSSGGRSPLHF

clone_size: few
v_call: TRBV3-1/TRBV3-2
cdr3_aa: CASSQEGVGRTAGYGYTF